This paragraph reports one T cell receptor (beta chain). The sample originates from a study of technical replicates of blood from four donors. V trimming: 4 bases; J trimming: 4 bases; junction bases outside the gene matches: 9. The V gene's germline CDR1 is SGHDT and CDR2 YYEEEE. CDR3 length: 17 residues. Measured with immunoSEQ multiplex PCR; TCRdb has only the in-frame clones, and not every one. This table has some 93,000 clones, 95% appearing once. The genes are TRBV5-6 and TRBJ2-1; 12 bases are shared with TRBD2. Sequenced sample: T cells isolated from PBMCs. The clonotype originates from a human donor in good health. Written as DNA, the CDR3 is TGTGCCAGCAGCGGCCCACTAGCGGGGGGAATATACAATGAGCAGTTCTTC. Residues: CASSGPLAGGIYNEQFF.